A single sample gave rise to the 3 T cell receptor beta chains below, sequenced in a study of blood T cell repertoires in COVID-19. Assay: immunoSEQ multiplex PCR; the TCRdb copy retains only in-frame clones and omits some. The sample contains around 290,000 clones, about 89% of which appear only once. The sample taken for sequencing was peripheral blood. These receptors were taken from a woman in her thirties with COVID-19, enrolled during active disease.

This chain connects TRBV7-9 to TRBJ1-1; no reliable D call. The V and J ends lost 5 bases and 4 bases respectively, with 14 bases between them. This CDR3 spans 14 amino acids. Germline V CDR1 and CDR2: SEHNR, FQNEAQ (reference sequence). The CDR3 loop is CASSTPNPGTEAFF. CDR3 in DNA: TGTGCCAGCAGCACCCCCAACCCAGGCACTGAAGCTTTCTTT.

This chain links TRBV27 with TRBJ1-5, with 7 bases identical to TRBD1. The V gene end was trimmed by 6 bases and the J gene end by 7 bases; junction bases not matched to a gene: 9. Per the germline V gene, CDR1 is MNHEY and CDR2 is SMNVEV (reference sequence). The CDR3 sequence is 14 residues long. CDR3 residues: CASSSDRAGQPQHF. For the CDR3, the DNA is TGTGCCAGCAGCAGTGACAGGGCGGGGCAGCCCCAGCATTTT.

This chain uses TRBV19 with TRBJ2-3, with a possible D match to TRBD1 (6 bases). The CDR3 spans 17 residues. CDR1 and CDR2 (germline): LNHDA, SQIVND (reference sequence). Trimming removed 3 bases at V and 2 bases at J, with 18 bases between. CDR3 amino acids: CASSIQFEGGYTDTQYF. CDR3 in DNA: TGTGCCAGTAGTATCCAATTTGAAGGGGGTTACACAGATACGCAGTATTTT.